These 10 T cell receptor beta chains came from one sample sequenced in a study of cytomegalovirus exposure and HLA in healthy donors. The PCR employed 60 Vbeta primers together with 13 Jbeta primers. The table came from immunoSEQ multiplex PCR; TCRdb's copy has only in-frame clones and leaves some out. Here the sample spans about 120,000 clones, roughly 8.6% being singletons. The source material was PBMCs. These receptors originate from a woman aged 40 to 49 in good health and CMV-seropositive.

The J gene is TRBJ2-7, the V gene TRBV4-1, with 8 positions matching TRBD2. Germline V lookup: CDR1 MGHRA, CDR2 YSYEKL. There are 17 residues in the CDR3. Germline trimming cut 0 bases from V and 0 bases from J; bases unmatched to any gene: 7. The CDR3 is CASSQDSGGGFSYEQYF. In DNA, the CDR3 is TGCGCCAGCAGCCAAGATTCTGGCGGGGGGTTCTCCTACGAGCAGTACTTC.

This clone was counted only a few times. J is TRBJ2-5 and V is TRBV6-1; 9 bases match TRBD1. V lost 6 bases and J lost 4; bases outside the gene matches: 6. The CDR3 covers 14 residues. Germline V gene lookup returns CDR1 MNHNS and CDR2 SASEGT. CDR3 bases: TGTGCCAGCAGCCCCGGACAGGGGACAGAGACCCAGTACTTC. This codes for CASSPGQGTETQYF.

The table lists this clone with a few counts. This sequence joins TRBV19 and TRBJ1-1; D is undetermined. The germline V gene has CDR1 LNHDA and CDR2 SQIVND (reference sequence). Trimming pared 3 bases from V and 6 bases from J, leaving 14 bases between. This CDR3 spans 14 amino acids. The CDR3, as DNA: TGTGCCAGTAGTATCCGAGCAGGAATGGCTGAAGCTTTCTTT. It is translated as CASSIRAGMAEAFF.

This clone was seen a few times. The V call is TRBV27, the J call TRBJ2-7; D gene unclear. The CDR3 is 13 amino acids. Trimming took 4 bases from V and 0 from J, leaving 7 bases between them. Germline loops: CDR1 MNHEY, CDR2 SMNVEV (reference sequence). The CDR3 DNA reads as TGTGCCAGCAGTTCGGGTTTCTCCTACGAGCAGTACTTC. Translating it yields CASSSGFSYEQYF.

This clone has a handful of counts. The chain couples TRBV7-3 to TRBJ2-1; D is possibly TRBD2 (7 bases). This CDR3 region has 16 residues. Trimming left V 2 bases short and J 3 bases short, with 14 bases between. Germline CDR1 SGHTA, CDR2 FQGTGA. The chain's CDR3 is CASSLLGGANYNEQFF. CDR3 DNA sequence: TGTGCCAGCAGCTTACTGGGGGGGGCCAACTACAATGAGCAGTTCTTC.

The table lists this clone with a few counts. The V call is TRBV5-1, the J call TRBJ1-2; 7 nucleotides align to TRBD1. V was pared by 0 bases and J by 2 bases, with 4 bases of the junction left unmatched. CDR1 is SGHRS and CDR2 is YFSETQ in the germline V gene. The CDR3 covers 15 residues. CDR3 DNA: TGCGCCAGCAGCTTGGAGCCAGGGGGGAACTATGGCTACACCTTC. Encoded protein: CASSLEPGGNYGYTF.

This clone showed up just a few times. The chain is built from TRBV10-1 and TRBJ2-5; tentative D call: TRBD1 (6 bases). CDR1 is WNHNN, CDR2 SYGVQD, per germline (reference sequence). There are 15 residues in the CDR3. V was trimmed by 8 bases and J by 0 bases, leaving 16 bases between them. The CDR3 sequence: CASQGLFWYQETQYF. The CDR3 DNA sequence: TGCGCCAGCCAGGGGTTATTCTGGTACCAAGAGACCCAGTACTTC.

The chain employs TRBV10-3 and TRBJ1-2; weak D call: TRBD1 (5 bases). CDR1 is ENHRY and CDR2 is SYGVKD in the germline V gene. The CDR3 extends over 14 amino acids. Trimming pared 2 bases from V and 4 bases from J, leaving 11 bases between. CDR3 in amino acids: CAISELDKLYGYTF. In DNA, the CDR3 is TGTGCCATCAGTGAGCTGGACAAACTCTATGGCTACACCTTC.

In its sample, this clone was seen a few times. J is TRBJ1-2 and V is TRBV15; D possibly corresponds to TRBD1 (6 bases). Germline CDR1 reads LNHNV; CDR2 reads YYDKDF (reference sequence). The CDR3 extends over 12 amino acids. V gave up 5 bases and J gave up 6 bases, with 10 bases separating them. The CDR3 sequence is CATSPQGDGYTF. CDR3 coding DNA: TGTGCCACCAGCCCACAGGGCGATGGCTACACCTTC. Based on the CDR3 plus reference TRBV15 and TRBJ1-2, the full variable domain is DAMVIQNPRYQVTQFGKPVTLSCSQTLNHNVMYWYQQKSSQAPKLLFHYYDKDFNNEADTPDNFQSRRPNTSFCFLDIRSPGLGDTAMYLCATSPQGDGYTFGSGTRLTVV.

This clone has a handful of counts. The gene calls are TRBV10-3 and TRBJ1-6; tentatively, D is TRBD1 (5 bases). This CDR3 comprises 14 residues. Trimming pared 10 bases from V and 6 bases from J, leaving 16 bases between. In germline, CDR1 is ENHRY, CDR2 SYGVKD. DNA for the CDR3: TGTGCCAGCTCACAGGTGCCCCCTAATTCACCCCTCCACTTT. Protein sequence: CASSQVPPNSPLHF.